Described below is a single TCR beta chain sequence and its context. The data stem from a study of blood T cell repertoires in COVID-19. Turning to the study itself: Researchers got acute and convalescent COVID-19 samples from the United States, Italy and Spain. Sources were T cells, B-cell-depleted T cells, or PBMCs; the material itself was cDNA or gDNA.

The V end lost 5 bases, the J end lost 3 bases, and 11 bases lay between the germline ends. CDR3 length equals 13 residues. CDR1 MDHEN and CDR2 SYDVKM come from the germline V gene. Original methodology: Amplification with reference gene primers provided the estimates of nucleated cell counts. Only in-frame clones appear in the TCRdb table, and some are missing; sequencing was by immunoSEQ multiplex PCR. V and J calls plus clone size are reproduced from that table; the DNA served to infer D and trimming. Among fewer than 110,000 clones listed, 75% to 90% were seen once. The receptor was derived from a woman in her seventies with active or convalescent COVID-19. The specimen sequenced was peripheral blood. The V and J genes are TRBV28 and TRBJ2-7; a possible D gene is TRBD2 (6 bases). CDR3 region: CASSLGTFYEQYF. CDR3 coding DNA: TGTGCCAGCAGTCTCGGGACTTTCTACGAGCAGTACTTC.